The 18 T cell receptor beta chains in this list originate from one sample, sequenced in a study of blood T cell repertoires in COVID-19. Using immunoSEQ multiplex PCR, the repertoire was profiled, and TCRdb retains in-frame clones only, with some absent. This sample has fewer than 250,000 clones, with 88% found just once. Source material: peripheral blood. These receptors were obtained from a woman aged 55-69 years with acute or convalescent COVID-19.

The gene calls are TRBV9 and TRBJ1-4; D is ambiguous. The CDR3 covers 16 residues. CDR1 and CDR2 (germline): SGDLS, YYNGEE. V lost 4 bases to trimming and J lost 0 bases, with 13 bases between them. CDR3 bases: TGTGCCAGCAGCCCCGCCGTCCGCGCAACTAATGAAAAACTGTTTTTT. This codes for CASSPAVRATNEKLFF.

This chain connects TRBV28 to TRBJ1-1; D remains unclear. Germline assignment: CDR1 MDHEN and CDR2 SYDVKM. The CDR3 loop spans 15 amino acids. The V and J ends lost 5 bases and 4 bases respectively, with 17 bases between them. The CDR3 loop reads CASSPRGVGSTEAFF. The CDR3 DNA reads as TGTGCCAGCAGTCCGCGGGGAGTAGGGAGCACTGAAGCTTTCTTT.

This chain uses TRBV19 with TRBJ1-1; maybe TRBD1 (5 bases). Germline V gene sequence: CDR1 LNHDA, CDR2 SQIVND (reference sequence). Trimming removed 6 bases at V and 0 bases at J, with 8 bases between. The CDR3 contains 13 residues. The CDR3 region has the DNA TGTGCCAGTAGGATGACAGTGAACACTGAAGCTTTCTTT. Protein sequence: CASRMTVNTEAFF. Based on the CDR3 plus reference TRBV19 and TRBJ1-1, the full variable domain is DGGITQSPKYLFRKEGQNVTLSCEQNLNHDAMYWYRQDPGQGLRLIYYSQIVNDFQKGDIAEGYSVSREKKESFPLTVTSAQKNPTAFYLCASRMTVNTEAFFGQGTRLTVV.

V is TRBV6-5 and J is TRBJ1-4; D unclear. The CDR3 runs 13 residues. V was pared by 11 bases and J by 7 bases, with 17 bases between. The V gene's germline CDR1 is MNHEY and CDR2 SVGAGI. The DNA of the CDR3 is TGTGCCGCCGGGGAGTCCGTAACTGAAAAACTGTTTTTT. Translated, it gives CAAGESVTEKLFF.

This chain links TRBV28 with TRBJ1-5, with D possibly TRBD1 on 5 matching bases. Germline CDR1 reads MDHEN; CDR2 reads SYDVKM. The CDR3 is made up of 15 amino acids. V was shortened by 3 bases and J by 0 bases, with 9 bases between the two germline ends. The CDR3 sequence is CASSFADTSNQPQHF. In DNA, the CDR3 is TGTGCCAGCAGTTTTGCGGACACTAGCAATCAGCCCCAGCATTTT.

J is TRBJ2-7 and V is TRBV14, with D possibly matching TRBD1 (6 bases). V was pared by 4 bases and J by 3 bases, with 16 bases between. CDR1 is SGHDN, CDR2 FVKESK, per germline. CDR3 length: 15 amino acids. This CDR3 is CASSRNRDTFYEQYF. The CDR3 region has the DNA TGTGCCAGCAGCCGGAACAGGGACACGTTCTACGAGCAGTACTTC.

V is TRBV27 and J is TRBJ1-4; 7 bases are shared with TRBD1. Unmatched junction bases numbered 15, after V lost 3 bases and J lost 8 bases. Germline V gene data show CDR1 as MNHEY and CDR2 as SMNVEV (reference sequence). This CDR3 region has 17 residues. DNA for the CDR3: TGTGCCAGCAGTTTCTCCCGCGACCGGGACAGCCTCGAAAAACTGTTTTTT. Translation: CASSFSRDRDSLEKLFF.

The J gene is TRBJ1-5, the V gene TRBV7-8; the D gene is possibly TRBD1 (6 bases). Germline V gene lookup returns CDR1 SGHVS and CDR2 FQNEAQ. V shed 1 base and J shed 6 bases, with 13 bases lying between them. The CDR3 contains 15 residues. The CDR3 coding sequence is TGTGCCAGCAGCTTAGGGGACACCCTCGGTCAGCCCCAGCATTTT. This gives the protein CASSLGDTLGQPQHF.

This chain uses TRBV5-1 with TRBJ1-6, with TRBD1 identical over 8 bases. J was trimmed by 10 bases and V by 1 base; bases with no gene match: 7. The V gene's germline CDR1 is SGHRS and CDR2 YFSETQ. The CDR3 is made up of 15 amino acids. CDR3 sequence: CASSLYQTGASPLHF. CDR3 nucleotide sequence: TGCGCCAGCAGCTTGTATCAGACAGGGGCCTCACCCCTCCACTTT.

This chain joins TRBV19 and TRBJ1-5, with D possibly TRBD1 on 5 matching bases. This CDR3 comprises 16 residues. Looked up from germline, CDR1 is LNHDA and CDR2 is SQIVND (reference sequence). V was pared by 1 base and J by 1 base, with 11 bases between. CDR3 sequence reads: CASSIAGHRSNQPQHF. The CDR3 nucleotides are TGTGCCAGTAGTATAGCCGGACACAGAAGCAATCAGCCCCAGCATTTT.

V and J are TRBV9 and TRBJ1-1, with 8 positions matching TRBD1. The CDR3 loop spans 14 amino acids. Trimming took 0 bases from V and 10 from J; bases not matched to a gene: 8. Germline values: CDR1 SGDLS, CDR2 YYNGEE. DNA of the CDR3: TGTGCCAGCAGCGTAGACGGCAGGGGGCAGGGAGCTTTCTTT. Protein product: CASSVDGRGQGAFF.

V and J are TRBV7-2 and TRBJ1-6; 8 bases fit TRBD1. CDR1 and CDR2 (germline): SGHTA, FQGNSA. There are 15 residues in the CDR3. With V trimmed by 2 bases and J by 7 bases, 4 bases remained unmatched. Written as DNA, the CDR3 is TGTGCCAGCAGCTTACGAGGACAGGGCAATTCACCCCTCCACTTT. Its protein product is CASSLRGQGNSPLHF.

V is TRBV27 and J is TRBJ1-1; D gene uncertain. Germline V gives CDR1 MNHEY, CDR2 SMNVEV (reference sequence). Trimming removed 6 bases from V and 1 base from J, with 12 bases in between. There are 14 residues in the CDR3. CDR3 amino acids: CASSRREPNTEAFF. The CDR3 DNA sequence: TGTGCCAGCAGCCGGAGGGAGCCGAACACTGAAGCTTTCTTT.

The chain couples TRBV6-5 to TRBJ1-6; 8 nucleotides align to TRBD1. V trimming: 2 bases; J trimming: 8 bases; junction bases outside the gene matches: 8. The V gene's germline CDR1 is MNHEY and CDR2 SVGAGI. The CDR3 runs 16 residues. The DNA of the CDR3 is TGTGCCAGCAGTTACGCCCTAGGGACAGGTTATTCACCCCTCCACTTT. Translation gives CASSYALGTGYSPLHF.

This clone is a singleton in its sample. The rearrangement uses TRBV5-8 and TRBJ1-5, with 9 nucleotides matching TRBD1. The V gene end was trimmed by 4 bases and the J gene end by 1 base; junction bases not matched to a gene: 9. Germline values: CDR1 SGHTS, CDR2 YDEGEE. This CDR3 spans 17 amino acids. The DNA of the CDR3 is TGTGCCAGCAGCCCCGGGACAGGGATTGGGAGCAATCAGCCCCAGCATTTT. Protein sequence: CASSPGTGIGSNQPQHF.

The chain links TRBV5-8 to TRBJ2-1, with a possible D match to TRBD2 (7 bases). Trimming took 4 bases from V and 0 from J, leaving 26 bases between them. In germline, CDR1 is SGHTS, CDR2 YDEGEE. The CDR3 is made up of 20 amino acids. CDR3 DNA sequence: TGTGCCAGCAGCCACCGGGGGGCTAGCGGTACACTCAGCTCCTACAATGAGCAGTTCTTC. Amino acid sequence: CASSHRGASGTLSSYNEQFF.

V usage is TRBV5-1 and J usage is TRBJ2-5, with 8 bases aligning to TRBD1. Germline V gene lookup returns CDR1 SGHRS and CDR2 YFSETQ. CDR3 length: 16 residues. V lost 4 bases and J lost 3; bases outside the gene matches: 11. CDR3 amino acids: CASSPEIKTGEETQYF. CDR3 bases: TGCGCCAGCAGCCCAGAGATCAAGACAGGGGAAGAGACCCAGTACTTC.

CDR3 sequence: CASSPTPTSGRTDTQYF. CDR3 in DNA: TGTGCCAGCAGCCCTACCCCGACTAGCGGGAGAACAGATACGCAGTATTTT. The chain couples TRBV6-2 or TRBV6-3 to TRBJ2-3, with 12 positions matching TRBD2. Germline V gene lookup returns CDR1 MNHEY and CDR2 SVGEGT. The CDR3 length is 17 residues. V shed 6 bases, J shed 3 bases, and the junction held 10 bases outside the gene matches.